This TCR beta chain comes out of a study of TIL therapy for anti-PD-1-resistant metastatic lung cancer. Study outcomes and limitations: Patients were highly selected, enriched for treatment-naive, never-smoker and oncogene-addicted cases. After infusion, TIL clonotypes partly replaced peripheral T cells and declined over months.

As for time point: pre-treatment sample, taken before nivolumab and TIL therapy. Patients were adults with stage 4 NSCLC. The immunoSEQ assay was v3. Only in-frame clones appear in the TCRdb table, and some are missing; sequencing was by immunoSEQ multiplex PCR. The table lists 30,000 or so clones, 74% of them singletons. Turning to this clone: Its target is not known.

The CDR3 loop spans 14 amino acids. Germline V gene data show CDR1 as SGHAT and CDR2 as FQNNGV. The J segment lost 6 bases and the V segment lost 6 bases, leaving 4 bases of the junction unmatched. The sequenced sample was blood, obtained at baseline. The chain uses TRBV11-2 and TRBJ2-1; 11 bases agree with TRBD1. The origin of this receptor is a woman between 30 and 79 years old with non-small cell lung cancer. The CDR3 region is CASRSGTGGNEQFF. CDR3 in DNA: TGTGCCAGCAGATCTGGGACAGGGGGCAATGAGCAGTTCTTC.